The TCR beta chain under discussion was sequenced for a study of cytomegalovirus exposure and HLA in healthy donors. Study conclusions and caveats: More clonal expansion characterized HLA-associated TCR beta chains than equally common others in a later analysis. Sequencing likely produced, as an artifact, a cluster of highly shared sequence variants.

The CDR3 runs 14 residues. J gave up 6 bases and V 5 bases, and 8 bases lay outside the gene matches. Per the germline V gene, CDR1 is MGHDK and CDR2 is SYGVNS. Every donor was a healthy person donating bone marrow. PCR employed 60 Vbeta and 13 Jbeta primers. Sequenced by immunoSEQ multiplex PCR; TCRdb stores in-frame clones only, minus some. The table has more than 70,000 clones, 75% to 85% seen once. In regard to this clone: The antigen remains undetermined. This same CDR3 is encoded by further DNA sequences in the sample.

Sequencing was done on a sample of PBMCs. The chain carries TRBV25-1 and TRBJ2-3; 7 bases match TRBD1. The sequence came from a middle-aged man in good health and CMV-seropositive. CDR3 protein: CASSKGRGSDTQYF. The DNA for the CDR3 is TGTGCCAGCAGTAAGGGCAGGGGGTCCGATACGCAGTATTTT.